Below are 23 T cell receptor beta chains sequenced from a single sample in a study of blood T cell repertoires in COVID-19. Clones were read by immunoSEQ multiplex PCR, and TCRdb kept only the in-frame ones, dropping some. The sample includes approximately 310,000 clones, around 85% of them seen just once. The sequenced sample consisted of PBMCs or T cells enriched from blood (not recorded which). Receptor source: a woman in her twenties or thirties who had been exposed to COVID-19.

The genes are TRBV10-3 and TRBJ1-1; TRBD1 matches at 7 bases. The CDR3 sequence is 15 residues long. After removal of 3 bases from V and 10 bases from J, the junction contained 14 bases not matched to a gene. Germline V gene sequence: CDR1 ENHRY, CDR2 SYGVKD. The CDR3 region is CAISDMRTGGLSAFF. The CDR3 DNA reads as TGTGCCATCAGTGACATGAGGACAGGTGGTCTGTCAGCTTTCTTT.

The V and J genes are TRBV12-2 and TRBJ1-4; TRBD1 was called by the table and not checked on the DNA. TRBV12-2 is tagged as a pseudogene. The CDR3 is 18 residues long. CDR3 in amino acids: CASRLVTWTGCFNEKLFF. DNA for the CDR3: TGTGCAAGTCGCTTAGTTACCTGGACAGGATGTTTTAATGAAAAACTGTTTTTT.

V usage is TRBV3-1 (or the pseudogene TRBV3-2) and J usage is TRBJ1-6; 7 nucleotides line up with TRBD1. Germline loops: CDR1 LGHDT, CDR2 YNNKEL (reference sequence). The CDR3 is made up of 16 amino acids. V shed 3 bases, J shed 10 bases, and the junction held 12 bases outside the gene matches. The CDR3 DNA reads TGTGCCAGCAGCCACCTTGACCGACAGGGAGAGTCACCCCTCCACTTT. Its protein product is CASSHLDRQGESPLHF.

V usage is TRBV6-2 or TRBV6-3 and J usage is TRBJ1-2, with 9 bases matching TRBD1. After removal of 5 bases from V and 7 bases from J, the junction contained 8 bases not matched to a gene. The germline CDR1 and CDR2 sequences are MNHEY and SVGEGT. The CDR3 is 14 amino acids. The CDR3: CASSTDRGSRGYTF. As DNA, the CDR3 is TGTGCCAGCAGTACGGACAGGGGCTCTCGTGGCTACACCTTC.

The chain has TRBV5-6 and TRBJ2-7; 9 bases are shared with TRBD1. The germline gives CDR1 SGHDT, CDR2 YYEEEE. Trimming removed 4 bases from V and 2 bases from J; junction bases left unmatched: 10. CDR3 size: 16 residues. CDR3 sequence (DNA): TGTGCCAGCAGCCCGAACCCGGGACAGGGACCCTACGAGCAGTACTTC. Translated, it gives CASSPNPGQGPYEQYF.

The genes are TRBV5-1 and TRBJ2-1; 9 nucleotides agree with TRBD1. The germline V gene encodes CDR1 SGHRS and CDR2 YFSETQ. The CDR3 is made up of 15 amino acids. Unmatched junction bases numbered 6, after V lost 8 bases and J lost 0 bases. The CDR3 DNA sequence: TGCGCCAGTTCGGGACAGGGAATCTCCTACAATGAGCAGTTCTTC. This gives the protein CASSGQGISYNEQFF.

In nucleotides, the CDR3 is TGTGCCAGCAGTGCTGGACTAGCGGGAGCCGGGGAGCTGTTTTTT. This gives the protein CASSAGLAGAGELFF. This chain connects TRBV2 to TRBJ2-2; 13 bases align to TRBD2. The V gene end was trimmed by 4 bases and the J gene end by 6 bases; junction bases not matched to a gene: 2. Germline CDR1 is SNHLY and CDR2 is FYNNEI. The CDR3 spans 15 residues.

This clone was seen repeatedly, ten times or more. The chain uses TRBV7-9 and TRBJ1-2, with 11 bases aligning to TRBD1. The length of the CDR3 is 14 residues. Losses at the gene ends were 7 bases for V and 8 bases for J; bases not matched to a gene: 9. Germline lookup yields CDR1 SEHNR and CDR2 FQNEAQ (reference sequence). CDR3 bases: TGTGCCAGCACCATAATGGGACAGGGGGACGGCTACACCTTC. This encodes CASTIMGQGDGYTF. Full variable domain (outside the CDR3, taken from reference TRBV7-9 and TRBJ1-2): DTGVSQNPRHKITKRGQNVTFRCDPISEHNRLYWYRQTLGQGPEFLTYFQNEAQLEKSRLLSDRFSAERPKGSFSTLEIQRTEQGDSAMYLCASTIMGQGDGYTFGSGTRLTVV.

The V gene is TRBV19, the J gene TRBJ1-6, with 9 bases lining up with TRBD1. This CDR3 comprises 13 residues. Germline V lookup: CDR1 LNHDA, CDR2 SQIVND (reference sequence). V lost 6 bases and J lost 7; bases outside the gene matches: 1. The CDR3 DNA reads TGTGCCAGTAGCGGGACAGGGAATTCACCCCTCCACTTT. Protein: CASSGTGNSPLHF.

The chain employs TRBV25-1 and TRBJ2-5; TRBD1 is a possible D gene (6 bases). The germline gives CDR1 MGHDK, CDR2 SYGVNS. This CDR3 has 15 residues. The V end was cut by 2 bases, the J end by 5 bases, with 15 bases between. The CDR3 coding sequence is TGTGCCAGCAGTGAAGGAACAGGGCTACGGGAGACCCAGTACTTC. Residues: CASSEGTGLRETQYF.

The CDR3 region is CASSLVYRSPSGNTIYF. The CDR3 DNA sequence: TGTGCCAGCAGCTTGGTCTATAGAAGTCCCTCTGGAAACACCATATATTTT. The chain carries TRBV5-6 and TRBJ1-3; no clear D gene. The CDR3 sequence is 17 residues long. Trimming removed 0 bases from V and 0 bases from J, with 13 bases in between. The germline V gene encodes CDR1 SGHDT and CDR2 YYEEEE. Filled out from reference TRBV5-6 and TRBJ1-3, the complete variable domain reads DAGVTQSPTHLIKTRGQQVTLRCSPKSGHDTVSWYQQALGQGPQFIFQYYEEEERQRGNFPDRFSGHQFPNYSSELNVNALLLGDSALYLCASSLVYRSPSGNTIYFGEGSWLTVV.

This clone has just one count. The chain recombines TRBV21-1 with TRBJ2-7; no DNA check was done on the table's D call, TRBD1. TRBV21-1 is flagged as a pseudogene. The CDR3 is made up of 17 amino acids. CDR3: CASSKRASGTGSYEQYF. The CDR3 DNA sequence: TGTGCCAGCAGCAAAAGGGCTTCCGGGACAGGTTCCTACGAGCAGTACTTC.

This chain uses TRBV5-1 with TRBJ1-6; D not resolved. The germline V gene encodes CDR1 SGHRS and CDR2 YFSETQ. This CDR3 is 16 amino acids long. Trimming shortened V by 5 bases and J by 9 bases, and 21 bases separated the two germline ends. The CDR3 reads CASSYGPQEGGSPLHF. DNA for the CDR3: TGCGCCAGCAGTTACGGACCGCAGGAGGGCGGTTCACCCCTCCACTTT.

This sequence joins TRBV5-1 and TRBJ1-2; D not certain. In germline, CDR1 is SGHRS, CDR2 YFSETQ. The CDR3 sequence is 13 residues long. Trimming shortened V by 0 bases and J by 8 bases, and 11 bases separated the two germline ends. This chain's CDR3 is CASSLEEERGYTF. DNA of the CDR3: TGCGCCAGCAGCTTGGAAGAGGAGCGGGGCTACACCTTC.

The chain uses TRBV29-1 and TRBJ2-2, with D maybe TRBD1 (5 bases). With 5 bases removed from V and 8 bases from J, the gap between germline ends came to 12 bases. Germline V gene data show CDR1 as SQVTM and CDR2 as ANQGSEA. The CDR3 loop spans 12 amino acids. CDR3 nucleotides: TGCAGCGTTATAACAGGTTCGGGGGAGCTGTTTTTT. Translation: CSVITGSGELFF.

V and J are TRBV9 and TRBJ2-7; 7 bases align to TRBD1. The CDR3 runs 12 residues. Germline loops: CDR1 SGDLS, CDR2 YYNGEE. J lost 5 bases, V lost 3 bases, and 2 bases had no gene match. The CDR3 region has the DNA TGTGCCAGCAGCGCCGACAGGGACGAGCAGTACTTC. Translation: CASSADRDEQYF.

The V call is TRBV27, the J call TRBJ2-7; D is uncertain. This CDR3 contains 14 residues. Trimming cost V 10 bases and J 2 bases, with 18 bases left between them. The germline CDR1 and CDR2 sequences are MNHEY and SMNVEV (reference sequence). CDR3 sequence reads: CATHSNDFAYEQYF. Written as DNA, the CDR3 is TGTGCCACCCATTCTAACGATTTCGCCTACGAGCAGTACTTC.

The chain has TRBV5-5 and TRBJ2-7, with 7 positions matching TRBD1. CDR1 and CDR2 from the germline V gene are SGHKS and YYEKEE (reference sequence). The CDR3 loop spans 14 amino acids. Unmatched junction bases numbered 7, after V lost 2 bases and J lost 5 bases. The CDR3 loop is CASSLEGARDEQYF. In nucleotides, the CDR3 is TGTGCCAGCAGCTTAGAGGGGGCCAGGGACGAGCAGTACTTC.

Points on this clone: Sequence at one end of the junction differs from germline and may be a read error. The V and J genes are TRBV12-3 or TRBV12-4 and TRBJ1-1, with D tentatively TRBD1 (5 bases). This CDR3 contains 12 residues. DNA for the CDR3: TGTGCCAGCAGCCGTACCCCCACAGGAGTTGTCTTT. It encodes CASSRTPTGVVF.

The V gene is TRBV9, the J gene TRBJ1-5, with D maybe TRBD1 (5 bases). The V end was cut by 4 bases, the J end by 5 bases, with 13 bases between. Germline values: CDR1 SGDLS, CDR2 YYNGEE. The CDR3 length is 14 residues. Written as DNA, the CDR3 is TGTGCCAGCAGCCTAGAGGGGTTAGATCAGCCCCAGCATTTT. Residues: CASSLEGLDQPQHF.

The CDR3 DNA sequence: TGCGCCAGCTTTAGGGACACGCAAAGCTCCTACAATGAGCAGTTCTTC. Residues: CASFRDTQSSYNEQFF. This rearrangement joins TRBV5-1 to TRBJ2-1; perhaps TRBD1 as D (6 bases). The CDR3 has 16 amino acids. The germline V gene encodes CDR1 SGHRS and CDR2 YFSETQ. V was clipped by 7 bases and J by 0 bases, with 17 bases between them.

The chain combines TRBV6-5 with TRBJ2-5, with D possibly being TRBD1 (6 bases). The CDR3 has 12 residues. V was clipped by 7 bases and J by 2 bases, with 8 bases between them. Germline lookup yields CDR1 MNHEY and CDR2 SVGAGI. CDR3 DNA sequence: TGTGCCAGCAAGGGGGTTCAAGAGACCCAGTACTTC. Protein: CASKGVQETQYF.

A single count supports this clone. The V and J genes are TRBV5-1 and TRBJ2-3; maybe TRBD2 (7 bases). The V and J ends lost 6 bases and 2 bases respectively, with 13 bases between them. The germline gives CDR1 SGHRS, CDR2 YFSETQ. CDR3 length: 14 residues. The CDR3 sequence: CASIPGGPTDTQYF. The DNA for the CDR3 is TGCGCCAGCATCCCGGGGGGCCCCACAGATACGCAGTATTTT.